Listed below are T cell receptor beta chains from one sample, sequenced in a study of blood T cell repertoires in COVID-19. TCRdb's table, derived via immunoSEQ multiplex PCR, lists solely in-frame clones and lacks some. Here the sample spans some 230,000 clones, roughly 80% being singletons. The sequenced sample was peripheral blood. These receptors were collected from a woman aged 60-75 years who had recovered from COVID-19. CDR3s include the opening cysteine and the closing phenylalanine or tryptophan. The order of the fields is J gene, D gene, clone size, V gene, CDR3 DNA, CDR3 protein. The D gene is left open where the match is weak. Expanded clones are given a class, and other clones once, few, many or no size at all.

j_call: TRBJ1-4
d_call: -
clone_size: once
v_call: TRBV12-2
cdr3_nt: TGTGCAACTTCCGCGCCGGGGTCTAATGAAAAACTGTTTTTT
cdr3_aa: CATSAPGSNEKLFF

j_call: TRBJ2-1
d_call: TRBD2
clone_size: -
v_call: TRBV9
cdr3_nt: TGTGCCAGCAGCCCTCGGGACTATAACAATGAGCAGTTCTTC
cdr3_aa: CASSPRDYNNEQFF

j_call: TRBJ2-3
d_call: TRBD1
clone_size: -
v_call: TRBV7-6
cdr3_nt: TGTGCCAGCAGCTTAGGACTGGACAGGGTTACAGATACGCAGTATTTT
cdr3_aa: CASSLGLDRVTDTQYF

j_call: TRBJ1-5
d_call: -
clone_size: -
v_call: TRBV30
cdr3_nt: TGTGCCTGGAGTCCACTTCTTCTCAATCAGCCCCAGCATTTT
cdr3_aa: CAWSPLLLNQPQHF

j_call: TRBJ2-1
d_call: TRBD2
clone_size: few
v_call: TRBV3-1/TRBV3-2
cdr3_nt: TGTGCCAGCAGCCAAGCTAGCGGCGGGTACAATGAGCAGTTCTTC
cdr3_aa: CASSQASGGYNEQFF

j_call: TRBJ2-2
d_call: -
clone_size: few
v_call: TRBV5-1
cdr3_nt: TGCGCCAGCAGCTTGTCGATGGGCCGGGAGCTGTTTTTT
cdr3_aa: CASSLSMGRELFF

j_call: TRBJ2-5
d_call: TRBD2
clone_size: -
v_call: TRBV28
cdr3_nt: TGTGCCAGCAGTTTACTAGCGGGGGGCCAAGAGACCCAGTACTTC
cdr3_aa: CASSLLAGGQETQYF

j_call: TRBJ1-5
d_call: TRBD1
clone_size: -
v_call: TRBV18
cdr3_nt: TGTGCCAGCTCACCACCGGGAACAGGGGTGGGCAATCAGCCCCAGCATTTT
cdr3_aa: CASSPPGTGVGNQPQHF

j_call: TRBJ2-7
d_call: -
clone_size: -
v_call: TRBV29-1
cdr3_nt: TGCAGCGCCGCAGGGAACTCCTACGAGCAGTACTTC
cdr3_aa: CSAAGNSYEQYF

j_call: TRBJ2-1
d_call: TRBD1
clone_size: -
v_call: TRBV11-2
cdr3_nt: TGTGCCAGCAGCGGGGACAGGCCTTCTAATGAGCAGTTCTTC
cdr3_aa: CASSGDRPSNEQFF

j_call: TRBJ2-5
d_call: TRBD1
clone_size: -
v_call: TRBV5-1
cdr3_nt: TGCGCCAGCAGCTTCCGGGACAGGTCGGCGGAGACCCAGTACTTC
cdr3_aa: CASSFRDRSAETQYF

j_call: TRBJ1-3
d_call: -
clone_size: -
v_call: TRBV11-2
cdr3_nt: TGTGCCAGCAGCTTAACTCGGCCGCCTAGTCCCATATATTTT
cdr3_aa: CASSLTRPPSPIYF

j_call: TRBJ1-6
d_call: TRBD1
clone_size: -
v_call: TRBV3-1/TRBV3-2
cdr3_nt: TGTGCCAGCAGTGGCGGTGGGACAGTCTACAATTCACCCCTCCACTTT
cdr3_aa: CASSGGGTVYNSPLHF

j_call: TRBJ1-5
d_call: -
clone_size: -
v_call: TRBV15
cdr3_nt: TGTGCCATGAGTGCAGGGCTCCATCAGCCCCAGCATTTT
cdr3_aa: CAMSAGLHQPQHF

j_call: TRBJ2-1
d_call: TRBD2
clone_size: -
v_call: TRBV6-4
cdr3_nt: TGTGCCAGCAGTGACTCAGCGGGGGGAAATGAGCAGTTCTTC
cdr3_aa: CASSDSAGGNEQFF

j_call: TRBJ1-2
d_call: TRBD1
clone_size: -
v_call: TRBV19
cdr3_nt: TGTGCCAGTAGTCTCCGGGACAGGAGTGGCTACACCTTC
cdr3_aa: CASSLRDRSGYTF

j_call: TRBJ2-7
d_call: TRBD1
clone_size: -
v_call: TRBV6-5
cdr3_nt: TGTGCCAGCAGGTCGGGACAGACCTACGAGCAGTACTTC
cdr3_aa: CASRSGQTYEQYF

j_call: TRBJ2-2
d_call: -
clone_size: -
v_call: TRBV5-1
cdr3_nt: TGCGCCAGCAGACAGGGGAACACCGGGGAGCTGTTTTTT
cdr3_aa: CASRQGNTGELFF

j_call: TRBJ2-1
d_call: TRBD2
clone_size: -
v_call: TRBV5-1
cdr3_nt: TGCGCCAGCAGCTACGGGACTAGCGGGGCGCCTCCCTACAATGAGCAGTTCTTC
cdr3_aa: CASSYGTSGAPPYNEQFF

j_call: TRBJ1-6
d_call: -
clone_size: -
v_call: TRBV11-2
cdr3_nt: TGTGCCAGCAGCCCCTCACGGAATTCACCCCTCCACTTT
cdr3_aa: CASSPSRNSPLHF

j_call: TRBJ2-6
d_call: TRBD2
clone_size: -
v_call: TRBV2
cdr3_nt: TGTGCCAGCAGTGCCGGACTAGCGGGGATTAGCTCTGGGGCCAACGTCCTGACTTTC
cdr3_aa: CASSAGLAGISSGANVLTF

j_call: TRBJ1-1
d_call: -
clone_size: -
v_call: TRBV19
cdr3_nt: TGTGCCAGTAGTTCCTTGCGGTACACTGAAGCTTTCTTT
cdr3_aa: CASSSLRYTEAFF

j_call: TRBJ2-1
d_call: -
clone_size: -
v_call: TRBV9
cdr3_nt: TGTGCCAGCAGCGTAGTACCTAGCTCCTACAATGAGCAGTTCTTC
cdr3_aa: CASSVVPSSYNEQFF

j_call: TRBJ2-3
d_call: TRBD1
clone_size: -
v_call: TRBV28
cdr3_nt: TGTGCCAGCAGTATCGGGACAGGTGCACGGTTAGGTACGCAGTATTTT
cdr3_aa: CASSIGTGARLGTQYF

j_call: TRBJ1-1
d_call: TRBD1
clone_size: -
v_call: TRBV10-2
cdr3_nt: TGCGCCAGCAGTGAGTTAGTCAGACAGGGAAGGAACACTGAAGCTTTCTTT
cdr3_aa: CASSELVRQGRNTEAFF

j_call: TRBJ2-3
d_call: TRBD2
clone_size: -
v_call: TRBV4-1
cdr3_nt: TGCGCCAGCAGCCAACTAGCGGGGGACACAGATACGCAGTATTTT
cdr3_aa: CASSQLAGDTDTQYF